A single sample gave rise to the 31 T cell receptor beta chains below, sequenced in a study of cytomegalovirus exposure and HLA in healthy donors. PCR amplification relied on 60 Vbeta primers (plus 13 Jbeta primers). Method: immunoSEQ multiplex PCR; TCRdb's copy keeps in-frame clones and lacks some. The data show 150,000 to 190,000 clones, 85% seen once. The specimen was PBMCs. These TCRs come from a woman in her late teens or twenties in good health and CMV-seronegative.

The CDR3: CASRDPAGDLTEAFF. CDR3 in DNA: TGTGCCAGCAGAGATCCCGCAGGGGATTTAACTGAAGCTTTCTTT. The chain joins TRBV7-6 to TRBJ1-1, with a possible D match to TRBD1 (6 bases). V shed 6 bases and J shed 5 bases, with 19 bases lying between them. Germline CDR1 SGHVS, CDR2 FNYEAQ. This CDR3 is 15 amino acids long.

The gene calls are TRBV6-5 and TRBJ2-2, with D perhaps TRBD2 (6 bases). CDR3 length: 14 amino acids. CDR1 is MNHEY, CDR2 SVGAGI, per germline. V lost 6 bases, J lost 7 bases, and 15 bases lay in between. CDR3 residues: CASSTPGGNGELFF. As DNA, the CDR3 is TGTGCCAGCAGCACCCCTGGGGGGAACGGGGAGCTGTTTTTT.

This chain joins TRBV4-1 and TRBJ2-6, with 11 bases fitting TRBD1. CDR3 size: 17 residues. Trimming took 1 base from V and 4 from J; bases not matched to a gene: 3. CDR1 and CDR2 from the germline V gene are MGHRA and YSYEKL. CDR3 loop: CASSQVGQGAGANVLTF. CDR3 sequence (DNA): TGCGCCAGCAGCCAAGTAGGACAGGGGGCGGGGGCCAACGTCCTGACTTTC.

The V call is TRBV9, the J call TRBJ2-5; TRBD1 is a possible D gene (5 bases). The CDR3 loop spans 14 amino acids. Trimming removed 7 bases at V and 5 bases at J, with 18 bases between. Per germline, CDR1 SGDLS and CDR2 YYNGEE. CDR3 nucleotides: TGTGCCAGCGGGGCCGGGCCCCAACCCGAGACCCAGTACTTC. Translated, it gives CASGAGPQPETQYF.

The chain joins TRBV27 to TRBJ1-6, with TRBD1 identical over 8 bases. Germline lookup yields CDR1 MNHEY and CDR2 SMNVEV (reference sequence). V gave up 4 bases and J gave up 6 bases; unmatched junction bases: 2. The CDR3 covers 14 residues. The CDR3 here is CASSWDRSNSPLHF. For the CDR3, the DNA is TGTGCCAGCAGTTGGGACAGGAGTAATTCACCCCTCCACTTT.

The CDR3 loop reads CASSVAGGGLLETQYF. CDR3 nucleotides: TGTGCCAGCAGCGTAGCTGGGGGGGGGCTTTTAGAGACCCAGTACTTC. V and J are TRBV9 and TRBJ2-5, with D maybe TRBD2 (7 bases). The germline V gene has CDR1 SGDLS and CDR2 YYNGEE. Trimming took 0 bases from V and 4 from J, leaving 16 bases between them. This CDR3 spans 16 amino acids.

The CDR3 coding sequence is TGTGCCTGGAGCCCCACCGGGACAGGGGTAAAGGACCAAGAGACCCAGTACTTC. Its protein product is CAWSPTGTGVKDQETQYF. The J gene is TRBJ2-5, the V gene TRBV30; 10 bases are a match to TRBD1. From germline, CDR1 is GTSNPN and CDR2 SVGIG (reference sequence). Unmatched junction bases numbered 13, after V lost 3 bases and J lost 0 bases. This CDR3 spans 18 amino acids.

The chain combines TRBV12-5 with TRBJ2-7; D gene ambiguous. The CDR3 runs 14 residues. Germline V gene lookup returns CDR1 LGHNT and CDR2 FRNRAP. V lost 7 bases and J lost 0, with 13 bases in between. The CDR3 DNA follows: TGTGCTAGTGCCCCACCGGGTAGCTCCTACGAGCAGTACTTC. Protein sequence: CASAPPGSSYEQYF. The entire variable domain, with the rest obtained from reference TRBV12-5 and TRBJ2-7, is as follows: DARVTQTPRHKVTEMGQEVTMRCQPILGHNTVFWYRQTMMQGLELLAYFRNRAPLDDSGMPKDRFSAEMPDATLATLKIQPSEPRDSAVYFCASAPPGSSYEQYFGPGTRLTVT.

The J gene is TRBJ2-2, the V gene TRBV10-3; D may be TRBD2 (6 bases). Deletions cut 8 bases from V and 0 bases from J, with 16 bases between. The CDR3 loop spans 16 amino acids. CDR1 is ENHRY, CDR2 SYGVKD, per germline. Here the CDR3 reads CAIGGTAGSNTGELFF. The CDR3 DNA reads as TGTGCCATCGGGGGTACGGCGGGGTCGAACACCGGGGAGCTGTTTTTT.

The chain joins TRBV28 to TRBJ1-3; D remains unclear. The CDR3 sequence is 15 residues long. The ends were cut back, 7 bases at V and 4 bases at J, with 17 bases in the middle. Germline assignment: CDR1 MDHEN and CDR2 SYDVKM. CDR3 sequence (DNA): TGTGCCAGCACCCAACCGGGGTTGTACGGAAACACCATATATTTT. Translation gives CASTQPGLYGNTIYF.

This chain uses TRBV5-1 with TRBJ2-7, with 9 nucleotides matching TRBD2. Trimming cost V 2 bases and J 6 bases; bases outside gene matches: 3. CDR1 SGHRS and CDR2 YFSETQ come from the germline V gene. The CDR3 has 13 residues. The CDR3 DNA reads as TGCGCCAGCAGCTTAGCGGGGGGCCGCGAGCAGTACTTC. Protein product: CASSLAGGREQYF. Full variable domain (remainder filled in from reference TRBV5-1 and TRBJ2-7): KAGVTQTPRYLIKTRGQQVTLSCSPISGHRSVSWYQQTPGQGLQFLFEYFSETQRNKGNFPGRFSGRQFSNSRSEMNVSTLELGDSALYLCASSLAGGREQYFGPGTRLTVT.

V usage is TRBV28 and J usage is TRBJ2-3, with 9 bases fitting TRBD2. The CDR3 has 15 residues. Germline CDR1 is MDHEN and CDR2 is SYDVKM. J gave up 1 base and V 5 bases, and 4 bases lay outside the gene matches. The CDR3 sequence: CASSRSGSGTDTQYF. The CDR3 bases are TGTGCCAGCAGTCGTAGCGGGAGCGGCACAGATACGCAGTATTTT.

The genes are TRBV29-1 and TRBJ2-1; TRBD2 matches at 8 bases. Germline CDR1 and CDR2: SQVTM and ANQGSEA. V dropped 7 bases and J dropped 7; count of bases not matched to a gene: 18. This CDR3 spans 16 amino acids. CDR3 in DNA: TGCAGCGCCGAAGGGTTTCTATCGGGAGGGCCGAATGAGCAGTTCTTC. It encodes CSAEGFLSGGPNEQFF.

The chain links TRBV7-2 to TRBJ1-2; 8 nucleotides match TRBD1. Germline assignment: CDR1 SGHTA and CDR2 FQGNSA. There are 16 residues in the CDR3. Trimming removed 5 bases from V and 6 bases from J; junction bases left unmatched: 14. The CDR3 protein is CASSTMLQGGRDGYTF. The DNA of the CDR3 is TGTGCCAGCAGCACCATGTTACAGGGGGGACGGGATGGCTACACCTTC.

The chain links TRBV6-5 to TRBJ2-1; D uncertain. From germline, CDR1 is MNHEY and CDR2 SVGAGI. The length of the CDR3 is 11 residues. With 0 bases removed from V and 11 bases from J, the gap between germline ends came to 5 bases. The CDR3, as DNA: TGTGCCAGCAGTTACTCCCGTCAGCAGTTCTTC. Translated, it gives CASSYSRQQFF.

J is TRBJ2-7 and V is TRBV4-3; D is perhaps TRBD2 (5 bases). Per the germline V gene, CDR1 is LGHNA and CDR2 is YSLEER. The V and J ends lost 0 bases and 2 bases respectively, with 11 bases between them. The CDR3 consists of 15 residues. The CDR3: CASSQDLGETYEQYF. Written as DNA, the CDR3 is TGCGCCAGCAGCCAAGATCTCGGGGAGACCTACGAGCAGTACTTC.

The rearrangement uses TRBV2 and TRBJ2-5, with 11 nucleotides matching TRBD1. V lost 11 bases to trimming and J lost 1 base; unmatched junction nucleotides: 9. Germline V CDR1 and CDR2: SNHLY, FYNNEI. This CDR3 has 15 residues. CDR3 amino acids: CAGLSGTGGQETQYF. The CDR3 region has the DNA TGTGCCGGACTTTCCGGGACAGGGGGCCAAGAGACCCAGTACTTC.

The chain is built from TRBV10-3 and TRBJ1-2, with TRBD1 identical over 7 bases. Trimming at V came to 2 bases and at J to 7 bases, leaving 10 bases not matched to a gene. The germline V gene encodes CDR1 ENHRY and CDR2 SYGVKD. This CDR3 is built from 15 residues. The CDR3 region is CAISEGQDALGGYTF. The CDR3 DNA sequence: TGTGCCATCAGTGAGGGACAGGACGCCCTCGGTGGCTACACCTTC.

The chain joins TRBV2 to TRBJ2-7; TRBD1 agrees at 9 bases. This CDR3 is built from 14 residues. V gave up 6 bases and J gave up 9 bases; unmatched junction bases: 12. Per germline, CDR1 SNHLY and CDR2 FYNNEI. The CDR3 reads CASRLSGTGYGQYF. The CDR3 coding sequence is TGTGCCAGCAGGCTATCCGGGACAGGGTATGGGCAGTACTTC.

The chain carries TRBV7-9 and TRBJ2-2; 7 nucleotides agree with TRBD1. The germline gives CDR1 SEHNR, CDR2 FQNEAQ (reference sequence). Trimming at V came to 5 bases and at J to 1 base, leaving 10 bases not matched to a gene. The CDR3 is 17 amino acids. CDR3: CASSPPTGAKNTGELFF. Here the CDR3 DNA reads TGTGCCAGCAGCCCCCCCACAGGGGCGAAGAACACCGGGGAGCTGTTTTTT.

The rearrangement links TRBV27 to TRBJ1-2; 7 bases match TRBD1. Germline-derived CDR1 and CDR2 are MNHEY and SMNVEV (reference sequence). The CDR3 runs 14 residues. Trimming at V came to 3 bases and at J to 4 bases, leaving 5 bases not matched to a gene. In nucleotides, the CDR3 is TGTGCCAGCAGTTTGGGGCAGGGGGGCTATGGCTACACCTTC. Translation: CASSLGQGGYGYTF.

V is TRBV5-4 and J is TRBJ1-2; 9 bases align to TRBD1. Trimming at V came to 4 bases and at J to 5 bases, leaving 9 bases not matched to a gene. There are 15 residues in the CDR3. CDR1 is SGHNT, CDR2 YYREEE, per germline (reference sequence). CDR3 DNA: TGTGCCAGCAGCCCGATCCGGGACAGGGCGTATGGCTACACCTTC. Amino acid sequence: CASSPIRDRAYGYTF. The whole variable domain, remainder taken from reference TRBV5-4 and TRBJ1-2, is ETGVTQSPTHLIKTRGQQVTLRCSSQSGHNTVSWYQQALGQGPQFIFQYYREEENGRGNFPPRFSGLQFPNYSSELNVNALELDDSALYLCASSPIRDRAYGYTFGSGTRLTVV.

This chain uses TRBV5-6 with TRBJ2-3, with 7 bases lining up with TRBD2. This CDR3 region has 14 residues. Unmatched junction bases numbered 2, after V lost 2 bases and J lost 2 bases. The germline V gene encodes CDR1 SGHDT and CDR2 YYEEEE. CDR3 residues: CASSLAGNTDTQYF. The CDR3 nucleotides read TGTGCCAGCAGCTTAGCGGGAAACACAGATACGCAGTATTTT.

This clone was picked up a small number of times. The J gene is TRBJ1-1, the V gene TRBV4-1, with D unresolved. Trimming took 4 bases from V and 9 from J, leaving 12 bases between them. This CDR3 spans 12 amino acids. Germline values: CDR1 MGHRA, CDR2 YSYEKL. CDR3 in amino acids: CASSRRGEKAFF. The CDR3 DNA follows: TGCGCCAGCAGCCGTCGAGGAGAAAAAGCTTTCTTT.

There are a few counts of this clone. The rearrangement joins TRBV7-2 to TRBJ2-5; the D gene is possibly TRBD2 (6 bases). CDR1 is SGHTA, CDR2 FQGNSA, per germline. The CDR3 is 14 residues long. V was cut by 5 bases and J by 5 bases, with 15 bases left in between. The CDR3 is CASSTQLATETQYF. DNA for the CDR3: TGTGCCAGCAGCACACAACTAGCTACTGAGACCCAGTACTTC.

The chain links TRBV6-5 to TRBJ2-7; TRBD1 is a possible D gene (6 bases). The CDR3 runs to 14 residues. V dropped 5 bases and J dropped 6 bases, with 17 bases sitting between them. Germline loops: CDR1 MNHEY, CDR2 SVGAGI. In DNA form, the CDR3 reads TGTGCCAGCAGTCCCGGGACACCATCGGGCGAGCAGTACTTC. Protein product: CASSPGTPSGEQYF.

The rearrangement joins TRBV28 to TRBJ2-3; tentatively, D is TRBD1 (7 bases). Germline values: CDR1 MDHEN, CDR2 SYDVKM. The CDR3 spans 12 residues. Trimming stripped 6 bases from V and 5 bases from J, with 9 bases between. The CDR3 DNA sequence: TGTGCCAGCAGCCAGGGGGGAGATACGCAGTATTTT. Its translation: CASSQGGDTQYF.

J is TRBJ1-5 and V is TRBV28, with D possibly being TRBD1 (6 bases). Trimming left V 5 bases short and J 3 bases short, with 17 bases between. There are 16 residues in the CDR3. Germline values: CDR1 MDHEN, CDR2 SYDVKM. DNA of the CDR3: TGTGCCAGCAGTGTCACGGGGCAGGGGTTCAATCAGCCCCAGCATTTT. Translated: CASSVTGQGFNQPQHF.

This chain joins TRBV30 and TRBJ1-1, with D possibly being TRBD1 (6 bases). The V gene lost 0 bases and the J gene lost 11 bases, with 16 bases spanning the gap. Per germline, CDR1 GTSNPN and CDR2 SVGIG (reference sequence). CDR3 size: 13 residues. The CDR3 bases are TGTGCCTGGAGTGTATCGGCGGGGGCGCCGGCTTTCTTT. It translates to CAWSVSAGAPAFF.

The V gene is TRBV18, the J gene TRBJ1-3; D gene uncertain. CDR3 length: 16 amino acids. The V end lost 8 bases, the J end lost 0 bases, and 17 bases lay between the germline ends. CDR1 is KGHSH and CDR2 is LQKENI in the germline V gene. The CDR3 DNA reads TGTGCCAGCGCCCTAGGAGGGCTGAGCTCTGGAAACACCATATATTTT. It yields the protein CASALGGLSSGNTIYF.

The chain is built from TRBV28 and TRBJ2-2; D is perhaps TRBD2 (6 bases). V lost 4 bases and J 0 bases, leaving 9 bases between the germline ends. Germline V lookup: CDR1 MDHEN, CDR2 SYDVKM. CDR3 length: 15 residues. CDR3: CASSSSSANTGELFF. The CDR3 bases are TGTGCCAGCAGTTCTTCTAGCGCGAACACCGGGGAGCTGTTTTTT.